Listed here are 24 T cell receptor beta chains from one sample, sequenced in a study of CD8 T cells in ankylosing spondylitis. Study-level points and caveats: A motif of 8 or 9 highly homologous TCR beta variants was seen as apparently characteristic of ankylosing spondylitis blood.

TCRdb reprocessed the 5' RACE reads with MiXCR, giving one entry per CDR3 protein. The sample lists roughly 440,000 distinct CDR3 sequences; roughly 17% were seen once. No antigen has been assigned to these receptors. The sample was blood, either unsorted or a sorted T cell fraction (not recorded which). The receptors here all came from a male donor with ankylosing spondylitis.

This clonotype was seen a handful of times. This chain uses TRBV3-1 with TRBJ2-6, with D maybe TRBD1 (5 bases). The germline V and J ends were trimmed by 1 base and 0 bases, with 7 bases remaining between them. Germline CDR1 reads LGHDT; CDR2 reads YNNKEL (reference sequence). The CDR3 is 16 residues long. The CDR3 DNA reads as TGTGCCAGCAGCCAAGCCCAGGGCTCTGGGGCCAACGTCCTGACTTTC. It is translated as CASSQAQGSGANVLTF.

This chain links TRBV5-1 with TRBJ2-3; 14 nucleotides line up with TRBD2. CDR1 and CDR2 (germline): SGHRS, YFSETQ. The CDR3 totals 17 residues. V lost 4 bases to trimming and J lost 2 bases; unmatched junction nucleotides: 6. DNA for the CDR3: TGCGCCAGCAGCATCGGACTAGCGGGAGGCGTCACAGATACGCAGTATTTT. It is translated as CASSIGLAGGVTDTQYF.

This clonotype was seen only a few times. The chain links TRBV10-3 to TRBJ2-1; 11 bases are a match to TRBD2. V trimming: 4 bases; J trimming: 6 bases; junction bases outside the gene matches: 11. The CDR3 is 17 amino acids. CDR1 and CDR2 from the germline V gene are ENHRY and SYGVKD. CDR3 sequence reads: CAISAQLAGAASNEQFF. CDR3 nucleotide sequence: TGTGCCATCAGTGCGCAACTAGCGGGGGCCGCCTCCAATGAGCAGTTCTTC.

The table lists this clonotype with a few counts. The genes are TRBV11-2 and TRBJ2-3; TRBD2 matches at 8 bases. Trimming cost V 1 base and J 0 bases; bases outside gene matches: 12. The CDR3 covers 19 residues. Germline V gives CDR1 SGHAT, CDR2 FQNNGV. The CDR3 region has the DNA TGTGCCAGCAGCTTAGGGGGCGCGGGGGGAAGGGCTAGCACAGATACGCAGTATTTT. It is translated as CASSLGGAGGRASTDTQYF.

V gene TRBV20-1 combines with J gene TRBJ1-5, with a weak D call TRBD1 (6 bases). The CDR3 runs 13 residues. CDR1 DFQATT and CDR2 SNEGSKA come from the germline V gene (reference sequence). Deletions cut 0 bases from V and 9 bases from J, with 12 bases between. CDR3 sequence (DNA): TGCAGTGCTAGAGATGCAGGGGCAGGGCCCCAGCATTTT. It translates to CSARDAGAGPQHF.

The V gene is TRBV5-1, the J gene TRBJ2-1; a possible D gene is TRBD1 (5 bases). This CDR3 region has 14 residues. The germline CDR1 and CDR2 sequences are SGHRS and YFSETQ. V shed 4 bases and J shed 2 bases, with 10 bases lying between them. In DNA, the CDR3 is TGCGCCAGCAGCATTGACAGAGCCTACAATGAGCAGTTCTTC. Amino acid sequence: CASSIDRAYNEQFF.

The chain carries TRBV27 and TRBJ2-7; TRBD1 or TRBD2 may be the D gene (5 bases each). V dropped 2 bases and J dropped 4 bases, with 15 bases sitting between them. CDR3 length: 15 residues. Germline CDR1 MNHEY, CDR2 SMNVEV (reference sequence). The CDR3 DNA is TGTGCCAGCAGTTTAGTTAGACTTGGGGGTTACGAGCAGTACTTC. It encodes CASSLVRLGGYEQYF.

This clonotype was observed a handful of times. The CDR3 loop is CASSSRPGDEQFF. DNA of the CDR3: TGCGCCAGCAGCTCCAGGCCGGGGGATGAGCAGTTCTTC. J is TRBJ2-1 and V is TRBV5-1; the D gene is possibly TRBD2 (6 bases). The CDR3 loop spans 13 amino acids. V lost 3 bases to trimming and J lost 8 bases, with 12 bases between them. Per the germline V gene, CDR1 is SGHRS and CDR2 is YFSETQ. Looking up the rest from reference TRBV5-1 and TRBJ2-1 gives the full variable domain: KAGVTQTPRYLIKTRGQQVTLSCSPISGHRSVSWYQQTPGQGLQFLFEYFSETQRNKGNFPGRFSGRQFSNSRSEMNVSTLELGDSALYLCASSSRPGDEQFFGPGTRLTVL.

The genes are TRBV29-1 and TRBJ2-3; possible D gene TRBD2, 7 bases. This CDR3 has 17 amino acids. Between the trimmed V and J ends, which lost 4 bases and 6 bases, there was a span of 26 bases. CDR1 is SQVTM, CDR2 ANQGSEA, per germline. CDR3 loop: CSVGFISGGHLSDTQYF. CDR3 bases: TGCAGCGTTGGGTTTATATCCGGGGGGCACCTTTCGGATACGCAGTATTTT.

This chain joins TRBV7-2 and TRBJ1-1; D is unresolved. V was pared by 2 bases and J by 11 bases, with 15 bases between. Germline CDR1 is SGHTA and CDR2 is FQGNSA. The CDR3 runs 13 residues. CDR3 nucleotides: TGTGCCAGCAGCTTAAGGGCCCGCCATGAGGCTTTCTTT. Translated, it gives CASSLRARHEAFF. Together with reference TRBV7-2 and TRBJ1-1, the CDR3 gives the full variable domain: GAGVSQSPSNKVTEKGKDVELRCDPISGHTALYWYRQSLGQGLEFLIYFQGNSAPDKSGLPSDRFSAERTGGSVSTLTIQRTQQEDSAVYLCASSLRARHEAFFGQGTRLTVV.

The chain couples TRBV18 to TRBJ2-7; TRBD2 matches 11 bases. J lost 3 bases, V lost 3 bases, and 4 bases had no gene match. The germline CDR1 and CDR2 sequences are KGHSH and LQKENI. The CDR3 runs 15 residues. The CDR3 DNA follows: TGTGCCAGCTCACCGGGGACTAGCGGCTACTACGAGCAGTACTTC. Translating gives CASSPGTSGYYEQYF.

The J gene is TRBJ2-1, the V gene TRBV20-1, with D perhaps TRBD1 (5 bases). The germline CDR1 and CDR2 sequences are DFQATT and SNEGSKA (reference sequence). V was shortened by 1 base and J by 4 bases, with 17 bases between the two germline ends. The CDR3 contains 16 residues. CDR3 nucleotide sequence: TGCAGTGCTAGAGTCCAGCGAGGACATATTTACAATGAGCAGTTCTTC. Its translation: CSARVQRGHIYNEQFF.

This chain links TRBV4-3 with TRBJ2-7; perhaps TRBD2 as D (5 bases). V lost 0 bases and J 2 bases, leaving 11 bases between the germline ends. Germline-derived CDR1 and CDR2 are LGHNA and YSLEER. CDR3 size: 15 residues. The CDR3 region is CASSQDITGTYEQYF. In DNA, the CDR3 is TGCGCCAGCAGCCAAGATATTACGGGGACCTACGAGCAGTACTTC.

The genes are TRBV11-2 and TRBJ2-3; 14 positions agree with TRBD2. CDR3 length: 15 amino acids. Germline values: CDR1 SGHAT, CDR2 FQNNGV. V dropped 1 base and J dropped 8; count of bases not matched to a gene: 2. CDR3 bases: TGTGCCAGCAGCTTAGGGACTAGCGGGAGGAGTACGCAGTATTTT. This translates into CASSLGTSGRSTQYF.

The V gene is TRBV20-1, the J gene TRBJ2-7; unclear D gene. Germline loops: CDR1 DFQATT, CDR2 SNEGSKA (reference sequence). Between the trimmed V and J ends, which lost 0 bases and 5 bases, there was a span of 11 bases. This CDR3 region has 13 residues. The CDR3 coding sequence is TGCAGTGCTAGAGACTCCCAGCGCCACGAGCAGTACTTC. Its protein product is CSARDSQRHEQYF.

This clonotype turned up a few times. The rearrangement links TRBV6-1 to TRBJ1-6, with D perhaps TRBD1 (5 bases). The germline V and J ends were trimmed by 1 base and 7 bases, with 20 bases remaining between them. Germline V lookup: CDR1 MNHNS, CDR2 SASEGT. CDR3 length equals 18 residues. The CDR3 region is CASSEVFLGMRGNSPLHF. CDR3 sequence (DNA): TGTGCCAGCAGTGAAGTTTTTTTGGGGATGAGGGGCAATTCACCCCTCCACTTT.

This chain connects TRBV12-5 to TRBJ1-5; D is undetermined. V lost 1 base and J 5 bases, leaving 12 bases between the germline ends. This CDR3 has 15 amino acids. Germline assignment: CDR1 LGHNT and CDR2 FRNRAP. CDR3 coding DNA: TGTGCTAGTGGTTTGGCTCCTTACGGGGATCAGCCCCAGCATTTT. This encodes CASGLAPYGDQPQHF.

The CDR3 loop reads CATSDPRQGGGEQYF. The CDR3 nucleotides are TGTGCCACCAGTGATCCCCGACAGGGCGGAGGCGAGCAGTACTTC. V and J are TRBV24-1 and TRBJ2-7, with 7 bases matching TRBD1. This CDR3 spans 15 amino acids. Germline trimming cut 3 bases from V and 6 bases from J; bases unmatched to any gene: 10. Germline assignment: CDR1 KGHDR and CDR2 SFDVKD.

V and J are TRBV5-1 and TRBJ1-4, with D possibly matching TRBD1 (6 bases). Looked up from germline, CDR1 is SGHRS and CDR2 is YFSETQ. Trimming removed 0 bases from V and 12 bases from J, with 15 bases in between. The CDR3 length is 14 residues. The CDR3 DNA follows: TGCGCCAGCAGCTTGGTAGGACAGCCTCTAGAACTGTTTTTT. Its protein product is CASSLVGQPLELFF.

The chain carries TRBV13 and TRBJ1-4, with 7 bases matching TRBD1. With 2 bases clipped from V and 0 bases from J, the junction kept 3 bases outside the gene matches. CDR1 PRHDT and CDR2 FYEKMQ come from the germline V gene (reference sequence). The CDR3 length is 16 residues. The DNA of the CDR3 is TGTGCCAGCAGCTTAAGGGGGCGGTCAACTAATGAAAAACTGTTTTTT. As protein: CASSLRGRSTNEKLFF.

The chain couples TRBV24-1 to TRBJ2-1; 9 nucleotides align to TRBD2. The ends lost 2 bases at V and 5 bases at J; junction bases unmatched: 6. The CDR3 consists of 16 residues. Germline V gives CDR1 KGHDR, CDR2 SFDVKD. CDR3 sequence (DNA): TGTGCCACCAGTGATTCCGCGGGAGGGCCCCACAATGAGCAGTTCTTC. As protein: CATSDSAGGPHNEQFF.

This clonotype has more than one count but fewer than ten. This CDR3 reads CATAQGANTEAFF. For the CDR3, the DNA is TGTGCCACCGCACAGGGGGCGAACACTGAAGCTTTCTTT. V usage is TRBV9 and J usage is TRBJ1-1, with TRBD1 identical over 9 bases. This CDR3 comprises 13 residues. The germline CDR1 and CDR2 sequences are SGDLS and YYNGEE. The V segment lost 9 bases and the J segment 1 base; nucleotides outside the gene matches: 4.

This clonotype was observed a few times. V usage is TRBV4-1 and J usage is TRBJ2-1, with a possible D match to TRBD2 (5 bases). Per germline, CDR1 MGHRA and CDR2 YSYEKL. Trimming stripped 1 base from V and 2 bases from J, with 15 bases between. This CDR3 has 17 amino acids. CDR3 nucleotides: TGCGCCAGCAGCCAAGGTCGCGTCGGGAAAGCCTACAATGAGCAGTTCTTC. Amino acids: CASSQGRVGKAYNEQFF.

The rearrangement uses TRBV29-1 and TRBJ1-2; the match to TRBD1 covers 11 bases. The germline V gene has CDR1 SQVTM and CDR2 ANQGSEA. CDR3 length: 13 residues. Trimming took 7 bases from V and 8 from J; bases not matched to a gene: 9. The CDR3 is CSGPGQGAGGYTF. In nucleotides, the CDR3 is TGCAGCGGGCCCGGACAGGGGGCGGGCGGCTACACCTTC.